The clone carrying this TCR beta chain was seen ten or more times. Its antigen is unidentified. MiXCR was run by TCRdb on the multiplex PCR reads, yielding one entry per CDR3 protein. This table holds 140,000 to 150,000 distinct CDR3 sequences, 32% found once. Axillary draining lymph nodes of breast cancer patients supplied the node samples. The data originate from a study of breast tumors, draining lymph nodes, adjacent tissues. Study-wide findings and caveats: Tumor T cell lymph node origin was a supported hypothesis, not proven. The data were judged consistent with most tumor T cells coming from lymph node and expanding in tumor.

Sequencing used axillary lymph node tissue. The receptor comes from a female donor with breast cancer. Some clones in this sample may be carry-over from other donors' samples.

DNA of the CDR3: TGCAGTGCTAGAGGGGTTAGGGGGGGGCACATCAATGAGCAGTTCTTC. Its protein is CSARGVRGGHINEQFF. The chain recombines TRBV20-1 with TRBJ2-1, with D maybe TRBD2 (7 bases). V was cut by 1 base and J by 6 bases, with 19 bases left in between. CDR1 is DFQATT and CDR2 is SNEGSKA in the germline V gene (reference sequence). The CDR3 sequence is 16 residues long.